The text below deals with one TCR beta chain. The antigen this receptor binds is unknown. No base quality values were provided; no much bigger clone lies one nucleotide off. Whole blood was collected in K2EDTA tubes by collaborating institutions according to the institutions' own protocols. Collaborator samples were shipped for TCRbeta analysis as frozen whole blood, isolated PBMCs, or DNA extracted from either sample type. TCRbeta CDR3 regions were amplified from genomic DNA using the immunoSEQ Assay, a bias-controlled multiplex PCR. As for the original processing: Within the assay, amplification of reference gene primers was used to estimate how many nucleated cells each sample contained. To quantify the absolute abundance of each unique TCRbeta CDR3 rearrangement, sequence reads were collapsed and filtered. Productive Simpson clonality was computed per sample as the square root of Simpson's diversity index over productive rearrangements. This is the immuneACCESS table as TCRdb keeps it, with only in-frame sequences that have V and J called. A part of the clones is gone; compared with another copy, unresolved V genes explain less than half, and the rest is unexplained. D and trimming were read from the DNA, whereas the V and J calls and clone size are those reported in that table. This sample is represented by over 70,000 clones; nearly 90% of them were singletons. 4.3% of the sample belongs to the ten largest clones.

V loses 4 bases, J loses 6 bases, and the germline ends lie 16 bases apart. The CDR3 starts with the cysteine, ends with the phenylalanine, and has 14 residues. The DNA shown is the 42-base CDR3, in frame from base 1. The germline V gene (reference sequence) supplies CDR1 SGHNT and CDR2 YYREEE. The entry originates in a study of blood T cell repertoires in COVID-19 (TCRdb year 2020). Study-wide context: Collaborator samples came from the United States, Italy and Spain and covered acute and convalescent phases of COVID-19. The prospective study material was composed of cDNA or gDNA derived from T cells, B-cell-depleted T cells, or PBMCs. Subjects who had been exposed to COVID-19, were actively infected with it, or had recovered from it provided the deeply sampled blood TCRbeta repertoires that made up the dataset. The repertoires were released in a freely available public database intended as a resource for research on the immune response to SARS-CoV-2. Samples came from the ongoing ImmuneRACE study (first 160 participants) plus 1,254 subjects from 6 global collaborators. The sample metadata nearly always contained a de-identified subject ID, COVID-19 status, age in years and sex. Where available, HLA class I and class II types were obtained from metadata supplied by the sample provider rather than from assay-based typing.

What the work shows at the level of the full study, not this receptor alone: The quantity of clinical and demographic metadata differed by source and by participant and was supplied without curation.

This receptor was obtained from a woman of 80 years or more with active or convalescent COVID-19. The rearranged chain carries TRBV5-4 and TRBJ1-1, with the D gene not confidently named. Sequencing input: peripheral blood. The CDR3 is CASSPPQANAEAFF. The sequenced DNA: TGTGCCAGCAGCCCCCCTCAGGCAAACGCTGAAGCTTTCTTT.